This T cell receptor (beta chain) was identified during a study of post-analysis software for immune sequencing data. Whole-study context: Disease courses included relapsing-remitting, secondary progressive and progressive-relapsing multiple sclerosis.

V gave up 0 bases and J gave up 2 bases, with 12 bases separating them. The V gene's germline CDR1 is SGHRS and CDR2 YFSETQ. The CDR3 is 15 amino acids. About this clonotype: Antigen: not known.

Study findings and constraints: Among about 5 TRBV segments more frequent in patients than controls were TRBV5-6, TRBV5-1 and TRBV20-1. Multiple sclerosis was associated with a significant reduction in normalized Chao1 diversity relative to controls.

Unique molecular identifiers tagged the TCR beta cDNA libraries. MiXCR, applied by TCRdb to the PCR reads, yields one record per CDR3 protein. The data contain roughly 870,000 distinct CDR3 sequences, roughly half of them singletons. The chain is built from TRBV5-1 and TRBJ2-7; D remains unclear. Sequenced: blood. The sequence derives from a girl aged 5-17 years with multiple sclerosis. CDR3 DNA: TGCGCCAGCAGCTTGGCTTTCTCGCAGACCTACGAGCAGTACTTC. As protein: CASSLAFSQTYEQYF.